What follows is one TCR beta chain and its context. The antigen is not known. The data are from a study of long-term antiretroviral therapy in people with HIV. Study-wide results and caveats: It was observed that HIV repertoires exhibited narrower CDR3 length ranges than controls. Once patients were on ART, diversity went higher but still fell short of transplant donor controls.

The libraries were made with immunoSEQ v3.0 at survey level. Produced via immunoSEQ multiplex PCR; TCRdb's table is partial and in-frame only. The table lists tens of thousands of clones, 85% to 90% of them singletons. Donors needed at least one pre-ART PBMC sample plus at least two post-ART samples. All participants with HIV were treated in the United States. CDR3 length equals 15 residues. From germline, CDR1 is SGHVS and CDR2 FQNEAQ. Trimming took 0 bases from V and 7 from J, leaving 12 bases between them. The chain uses TRBV7-8 and TRBJ1-4; no definite D call. Material: unsorted PBMCs, obtained 3.2 years before starting antiretroviral therapy. This TCR came from a man aged 45-65 years with HIV. In nucleotides, the CDR3 is TGTGCCAGCAGCTTAGCGCAGAGATCCCCTGAAAAACTGTTTTTT. This translates into CASSLAQRSPEKLFF.